These 27 T cell receptor beta chains originate from one sample sequenced in a study of T cell responses to AZD1222 COVID-19 vaccine. Assay: immunoSEQ multiplex PCR; the TCRdb copy retains only in-frame clones and omits some. The sample includes about 88,000 clones, less than 95% of them seen just once. This specimen was peripheral blood, taken 28 days after the second AZD1222 dose. The receptors come from an adult who received the AZD1222 COVID-19 vaccine.

The V and J genes are TRBV5-4 and TRBJ2-3; D unresolved. Germline assignment: CDR1 SGHNT and CDR2 YYREEE (reference sequence). Trimming removed 4 bases at V and 3 bases at J, with 12 bases between. CDR3 length equals 14 residues. In nucleotides, the CDR3 is TGTGCCAGCAGCCTTGCCAGTAATACAGATACGCAGTATTTT. Amino acids: CASSLASNTDTQYF.

CDR3 region: CASSLPYNSPLHF. DNA of the CDR3: TGTGCCAGCAGTTTACCGTATAATTCACCCCTCCACTTT. This rearrangement joins TRBV28 to TRBJ1-6; no clear D. Between the trimmed V and J ends, which lost 2 bases and 4 bases, there was a span of 3 bases. This CDR3 region has 13 residues. In germline, CDR1 is MDHEN, CDR2 SYDVKM.

About this clone itself: The same CDR3 can be traced to other DNA sequences in this sample. The chain uses TRBV6-2 or TRBV6-3 and TRBJ1-2; D uncertain. Germline loops: CDR1 MNHEY, CDR2 SVGEGT. The CDR3 is 13 residues long. V dropped 2 bases and J dropped 1 base, with 5 bases sitting between them. The CDR3 DNA is TGTGCCAGCAGTTACCGGGATAACTATGGCTACACCTTC. It translates to CASSYRDNYGYTF.

The count of this clone is one. CDR3 loop: CASEKNTEAFF. The CDR3 nucleotides are TGTGCCAGTGAGAAGAACACTGAAGCTTTCTTT. The V call is TRBV19, the J call TRBJ1-1, with D unresolved. The CDR3 totals 11 residues. V was shortened by 8 bases and J by 1 base, with 5 bases between the two germline ends. CDR1 and CDR2 (germline): LNHDA, SQIVND (reference sequence).

The rearrangement uses TRBV9 and TRBJ2-1, with a tentative D call TRBD1 (6 bases). V lost 4 bases, J lost 12 bases, and 14 bases lay in between. Germline values: CDR1 SGDLS, CDR2 YYNGEE. The CDR3 consists of 12 residues. The CDR3 coding sequence is TGTGCCAGCAGCCCCACAGGGTGGCCGCAGTTCTTC. It translates to CASSPTGWPQFF.

This clone was observed a single time. The chain carries TRBV6-6 and TRBJ1-6; D is unclear. V lost 6 bases and J 5 bases, leaving 11 bases between the germline ends. Looked up from germline, CDR1 is MNHNY and CDR2 is SVGAGI (reference sequence). CDR3 length: 14 residues. The CDR3 region is CASSFVGNNSPLHF. DNA for the CDR3: TGTGCCAGCAGCTTCGTAGGAAATAATTCACCCCTCCACTTT.

This sequence joins TRBV6-5 and TRBJ1-1, with D hard to call. Germline CDR1 reads MNHEY; CDR2 reads SVGAGI. Trimming left V 3 bases short and J 8 bases short, with 7 bases between. This CDR3 region has 11 residues. The CDR3 region is CASSYLAEAFF. In DNA form, the CDR3 reads TGTGCCAGCAGTTATTTGGCAGAAGCTTTCTTT.

The chain joins TRBV27 to TRBJ2-7, with 7 bases aligning to TRBD1. Germline CDR1 is MNHEY and CDR2 is SMNVEV (reference sequence). J lost 2 bases, V lost 4 bases, and 5 bases had no gene match. This CDR3 spans 14 amino acids. This CDR3 is CASSYWGQPYEQYF. CDR3 DNA sequence: TGTGCCAGCAGTTACTGGGGACAGCCCTACGAGCAGTACTTC.

The chain recombines TRBV18 with TRBJ1-3; a possible D gene is TRBD1 (6 bases). CDR1 is KGHSH and CDR2 is LQKENI in the germline V gene. The CDR3 totals 17 residues. Trimming pared 6 bases from V and 0 bases from J, leaving 18 bases between. The CDR3 region has the DNA TGTGCCAGCTCGCCGGACAGCGCTGTCTACTCTGGAAACACCATATATTTT. It translates to CASSPDSAVYSGNTIYF.

The chain combines TRBV11-3 with TRBJ1-1; D possibly corresponds to TRBD1 (5 bases). Per the germline V gene, CDR1 is SGHNT and CDR2 is YENEEA. This CDR3 is 15 amino acids long. V was shortened by 0 bases and J by 1 base, with 9 bases between the two germline ends. The CDR3 spells CASSLERGGNTEAFF. As DNA, the CDR3 is TGTGCCAGCAGCTTAGAGAGGGGTGGGAACACTGAAGCTTTCTTT.

The chain joins TRBV10-3 to TRBJ1-1; the match to TRBD1 covers 11 bases. Germline lookup yields CDR1 ENHRY and CDR2 SYGVKD. The CDR3 has 15 residues. With 6 bases clipped from V and 1 base from J, the junction kept 4 bases outside the gene matches. This CDR3 reads CAIRSGTGGNTEAFF. The CDR3 DNA follows: TGTGCCATCAGATCAGGGACAGGGGGGAACACTGAAGCTTTCTTT.

This CDR3 is CASSQRGSYTEAFF. CDR3 DNA: TGTGCCAGCAGCCAGAGGGGGTCCTACACTGAAGCTTTCTTT. V is TRBV3-1 (or the pseudogene TRBV3-2) and J is TRBJ1-1, with D possibly TRBD1 on 6 matching bases. Trimming stripped 3 bases from V and 3 bases from J, with 11 bases between. This CDR3 region has 14 residues. CDR1 is LGHDT, CDR2 YNNKEL, per germline (reference sequence).

The CDR3 region has the DNA TGCGCCAGCAGCGAGCCGGGACAGGGGTCCCTCCACTTT. Its protein product is CASSEPGQGSLHF. V is TRBV5-1 and J is TRBJ1-6, with 10 bases aligning to TRBD1. Per the germline V gene, CDR1 is SGHRS and CDR2 is YFSETQ. The V gene end was trimmed by 4 bases and the J gene end by 14 bases; junction bases not matched to a gene: 6. This CDR3 contains 13 residues.

V gene TRBV9 combines with J gene TRBJ2-7, with 10 bases that match TRBD1. CDR3 length equals 14 residues. The J segment lost 4 bases and the V segment lost 3 bases, leaving 4 bases of the junction unmatched. Germline values: CDR1 SGDLS, CDR2 YYNGEE. CDR3 sequence: CASSATGGGYEQYF. CDR3 nucleotides: TGTGCCAGCAGCGCGACAGGGGGCGGATACGAGCAGTACTTC.

This sequence joins TRBV5-1 and TRBJ2-5, with TRBD2 matching over 15 bases. The ends lost 1 base at V and 3 bases at J; junction bases unmatched: 4. The CDR3 length is 17 residues. Germline V gives CDR1 SGHRS, CDR2 YFSETQ. As DNA, the CDR3 is TGCGCCAGCAGCTTGACAGGACTAGCGGGGGGGAAAGAGACCCAGTACTTC. Its protein is CASSLTGLAGGKETQYF.

The CDR3, as DNA: TGTGCCAGCAGTGAAGCAGAGAGGAATCAGCCCCAGCATTTT. Its translation is CASSEAERNQPQHF. The genes are TRBV6-1 and TRBJ1-5; D remains ambiguous. V lost 0 bases to trimming and J lost 4 bases, with 7 bases between them. This CDR3 has 14 residues. CDR1 is MNHNS, CDR2 SASEGT, per germline.

The chain uses TRBV4-1 and TRBJ2-3; D is ambiguous. The CDR3 is 16 amino acids. Germline assignment: CDR1 MGHRA and CDR2 YSYEKL. The V end lost 2 bases, the J end lost 6 bases, and 18 bases lay between the germline ends. The CDR3 nucleotides are TGCGCCAGCAGCCAATGGGTAGGGATATCGTCGGATACGCAGTATTTT. Translating gives CASSQWVGISSDTQYF.

This clone has just a few counts. This chain connects TRBV21-1 to TRBJ2-1; the D call in the table, TRBD1, was not verified against the DNA. TRBV21-1 is reported as a pseudogene. The CDR3 sequence is 12 residues long. In DNA form, the CDR3 reads TGTGCCAGAGACAGGCGTCGGAGGGAGCAGTTCTTC. It translates to CARDRRRREQFF.

CDR3 protein: CARSCPGGNTEAFF. CDR3 bases: TGTGCCAGAAGCTGCCCAGGAGGGAACACTGAAGCTTTCTTT. The chain is built from TRBV5-3 and TRBJ1-1; D is undetermined. TRBV5-3 is an ORF, with its function uncertain. The CDR3 loop spans 14 amino acids. V was clipped by 3 bases and J by 1 base, with 10 bases between them.

The V and J genes are TRBV7-2 and TRBJ2-7; D possibly matches TRBD1 or TRBD2 (5 bases each). Germline values: CDR1 SGHTA, CDR2 FQGNSA. The V end lost 7 bases, the J end lost 2 bases, and 12 bases lay between the germline ends. The CDR3 is made up of 13 amino acids. The DNA for the CDR3 is TGTGCCAGCACAGAGGGGCCAACCTACGAGCAGTACTTC. Amino acid sequence: CASTEGPTYEQYF.

This chain links TRBV12-3 or TRBV12-4 with TRBJ2-1, with D possibly being TRBD2 (5 bases). The CDR3 runs 12 residues. V lost 9 bases and J lost 4, with 10 bases in between. For the CDR3, the DNA is TGTGCCAGTTGGGAGAGTTACAATGAGCAGTTCTTC. It yields the protein CASWESYNEQFF.

This clone was seen just once. This chain joins TRBV12-3 or TRBV12-4 and TRBJ2-5, with D unresolved. The CDR3 runs 11 residues. V shed 3 bases and J shed 5 bases, with 4 bases lying between them. The CDR3 sequence: CASSFFETQYF. CDR3 coding DNA: TGTGCCAGCAGTTTTTTCGAGACCCAGTACTTC.

The chain links TRBV24-1 to TRBJ2-7; 11 bases fit TRBD1. V trimming: 4 bases; J trimming: 7 bases; junction bases outside the gene matches: 8. The germline V gene encodes CDR1 KGHDR and CDR2 SFDVKD. The CDR3 covers 15 residues. CDR3 DNA: TGTGCCACCAGTGAGTGGACAGGGGGCCGAGTGGAGCAGTACTTC. This sequence encodes CATSEWTGGRVEQYF.

This chain links TRBV7-2 with TRBJ2-1; maybe TRBD2 (7 bases). Germline V lookup: CDR1 SGHTA, CDR2 FQGNSA. V was pared by 5 bases and J by 1 base, with 9 bases between. There are 14 residues in the CDR3. The DNA for the CDR3 is TGTGCCAGCAGCCGGGGGGCTTCCTACAATGAGCAGTTCTTC. It codes for CASSRGASYNEQFF.

This rearrangement joins TRBV29-1 to TRBJ2-3; 11 nucleotides line up with TRBD1. Germline values: CDR1 SQVTM, CDR2 ANQGSEA. CDR3 size: 14 residues. Trimming cost V 8 bases and J 10 bases; bases outside gene matches: 14. The CDR3 is CSSGQGASREPQYF. The CDR3 DNA is TGCAGCTCCGGACAGGGGGCCTCCCGGGAGCCGCAGTATTTT.

The chain carries TRBV20-1 and TRBJ1-1; possible D gene TRBD1, 6 bases. V was trimmed by 6 bases and J by 10 bases, leaving 15 bases between them. The CDR3 is 11 amino acids. CDR1 and CDR2 from the germline V gene are DFQATT and SNEGSKA (reference sequence). CDR3 nucleotides: TGCAGTGCCAGGCAGGGGATTTTAGCTTTCTTT. This sequence encodes CSARQGILAFF.

This clone was detected a few times. V gene TRBV21-1 combines with J gene TRBJ2-1; the D call in the table, TRBD2, was not verified against the DNA. TRBV21-1 is a listed pseudogene. The CDR3 consists of 13 residues. The CDR3 nucleotides read TGTGCCAGCAGCAAAGGAGCGCGTCATGAGCAGTTCTTC. Translating gives CASSKGARHEQFF.